The clone carrying this T cell receptor (beta chain) was counted only a few times. The CDR3 spans 12 residues. V lost 4 bases, J lost 8 bases, and 11 bases lay in between. Germline assignment: CDR1 GTSNPN and CDR2 SVGIG (reference sequence). The source of the sample is a study of CD8+ T cells in alopecia areata. As the sequencing template, cDNA was produced by extracting RNA and reverse transcribing it. Clones were sequenced by immunoSEQ multiplex PCR, and TCRdb holds only the in-frame ones, with some missing. The data contain 120,000 to 150,000 clones, roughly 50% of them seen just once; the ten biggest clones take up over 5.5%.

The receptor was derived from a human donor with alopecia areata. The chain links TRBV30 to TRBJ1-4, with D tentatively TRBD1 (5 bases). The sample was CD4+ T cells sorted from blood. CDR3 coding DNA: TGTGCCTGGACGGGGGGATCCGAAAAACTGTTTTTT. Translated, it gives CAWTGGSEKLFF.